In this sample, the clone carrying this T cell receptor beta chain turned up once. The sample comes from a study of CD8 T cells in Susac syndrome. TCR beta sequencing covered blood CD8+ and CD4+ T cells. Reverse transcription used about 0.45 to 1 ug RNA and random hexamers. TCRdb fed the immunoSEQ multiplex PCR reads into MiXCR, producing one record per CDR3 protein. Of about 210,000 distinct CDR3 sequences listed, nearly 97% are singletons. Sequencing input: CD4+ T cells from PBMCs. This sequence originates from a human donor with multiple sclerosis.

The CDR3 spells CASTRDQPVREQFF. CDR3 nucleotides: TGTGCCAGCACCCGGGACCAACCCGTTCGTGAGCAGTTCTTC. V gene TRBV2 combines with J gene TRBJ2-1, with D perhaps being TRBD1 or TRBD2 (5 bases each). The V gene lost 7 bases and the J gene lost 9 bases, with 19 bases spanning the gap. This CDR3 spans 14 amino acids. CDR1 is SNHLY and CDR2 is FYNNEI in the germline V gene. Using reference TRBV2 and TRBJ2-1 for the parts outside the CDR3, the full variable domain is EPEVTQTPSHQVTQMGQEVILRCVPISNHLYFYWYRQILGQKVEFLVSFYNNEISEKSEIFDDQFSVERPDGSNFTLKIRSTKLEDSAMYFCASTRDQPVREQFFGPGTRLTVL.